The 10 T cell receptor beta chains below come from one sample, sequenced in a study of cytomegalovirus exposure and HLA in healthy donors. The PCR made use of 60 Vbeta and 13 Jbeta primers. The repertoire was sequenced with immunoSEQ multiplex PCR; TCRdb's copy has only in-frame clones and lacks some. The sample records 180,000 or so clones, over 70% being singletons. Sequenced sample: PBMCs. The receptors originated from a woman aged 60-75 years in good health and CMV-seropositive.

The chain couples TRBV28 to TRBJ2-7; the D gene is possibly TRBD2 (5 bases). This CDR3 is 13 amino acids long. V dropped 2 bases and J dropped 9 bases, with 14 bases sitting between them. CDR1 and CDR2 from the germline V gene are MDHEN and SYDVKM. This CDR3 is CASSLADYVSQYF. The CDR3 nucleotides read TGTGCCAGCAGTTTAGCAGACTATGTATCGCAGTACTTC.

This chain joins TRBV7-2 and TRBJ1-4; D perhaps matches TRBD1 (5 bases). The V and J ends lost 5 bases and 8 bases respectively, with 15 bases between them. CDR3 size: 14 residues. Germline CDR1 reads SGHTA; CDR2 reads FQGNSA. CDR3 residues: CASSRGPRTEKLFF. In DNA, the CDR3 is TGTGCCAGCAGCAGGGGCCCCCGAACGGAAAAACTGTTTTTT.

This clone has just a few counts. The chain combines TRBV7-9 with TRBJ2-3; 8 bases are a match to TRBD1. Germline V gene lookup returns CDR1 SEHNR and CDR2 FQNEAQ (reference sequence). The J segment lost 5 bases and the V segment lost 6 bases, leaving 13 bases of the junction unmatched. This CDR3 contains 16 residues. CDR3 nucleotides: TGTGCCAGCAGTCAGAGAGAGGGACAGGCCAAAGATACGCAGTATTTT. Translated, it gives CASSQREGQAKDTQYF.

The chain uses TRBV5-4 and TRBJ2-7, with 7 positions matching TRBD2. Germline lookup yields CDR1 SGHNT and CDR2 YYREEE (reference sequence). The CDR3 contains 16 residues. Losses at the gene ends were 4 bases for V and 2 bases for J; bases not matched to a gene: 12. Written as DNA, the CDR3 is TGTGCCAGCAGCCCGGGGAGGGTAGCGGCTCCCTACGAGCAGTACTTC. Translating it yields CASSPGRVAAPYEQYF.

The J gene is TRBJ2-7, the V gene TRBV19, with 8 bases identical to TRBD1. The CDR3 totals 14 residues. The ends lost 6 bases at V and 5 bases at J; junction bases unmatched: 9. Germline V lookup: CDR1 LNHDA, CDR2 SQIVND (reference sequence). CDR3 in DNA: TGTGCCAGTAGCCAAGGACAGGGTGGTAACGAGCAGTACTTC. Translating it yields CASSQGQGGNEQYF.

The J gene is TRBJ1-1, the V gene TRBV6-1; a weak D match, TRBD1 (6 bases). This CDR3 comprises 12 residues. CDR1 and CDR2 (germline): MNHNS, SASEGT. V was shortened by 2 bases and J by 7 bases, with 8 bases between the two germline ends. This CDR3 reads CASSERGGEAFF. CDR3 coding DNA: TGTGCCAGCAGTGAAAGGGGGGGTGAAGCTTTCTTT.

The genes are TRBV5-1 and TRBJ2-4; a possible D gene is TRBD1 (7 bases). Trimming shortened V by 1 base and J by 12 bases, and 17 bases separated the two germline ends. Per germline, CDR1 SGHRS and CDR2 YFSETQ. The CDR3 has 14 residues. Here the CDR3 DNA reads TGCGCCAGCAGCTTGTGGCAGTCGGGGGACAGTCAGTACTTC. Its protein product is CASSLWQSGDSQYF.

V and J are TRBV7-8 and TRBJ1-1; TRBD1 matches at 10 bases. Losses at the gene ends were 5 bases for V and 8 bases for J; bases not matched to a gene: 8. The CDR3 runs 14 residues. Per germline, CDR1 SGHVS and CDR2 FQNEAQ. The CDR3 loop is CASSPGQGEGEAFF. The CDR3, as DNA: TGTGCCAGCAGCCCCGGACAGGGGGAGGGGGAAGCTTTCTTT. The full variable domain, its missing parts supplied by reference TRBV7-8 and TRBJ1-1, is GAGVSQSPRYKVAKRGQDVALRCDPISGHVSLFWYQQALGQGPEFLTYFQNEAQLDKSGLPSDRFFAERPEGSVSTLKIQRTQQEDSAVYLCASSPGQGEGEAFFGQGTRLTVV.

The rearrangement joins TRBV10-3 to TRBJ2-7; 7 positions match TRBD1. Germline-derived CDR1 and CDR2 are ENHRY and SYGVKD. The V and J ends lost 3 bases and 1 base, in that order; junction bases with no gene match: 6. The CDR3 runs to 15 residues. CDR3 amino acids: CAISEQPGQSYEQYF. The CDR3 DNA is TGTGCCATCAGTGAACAACCGGGACAGTCCTACGAGCAGTACTTC.

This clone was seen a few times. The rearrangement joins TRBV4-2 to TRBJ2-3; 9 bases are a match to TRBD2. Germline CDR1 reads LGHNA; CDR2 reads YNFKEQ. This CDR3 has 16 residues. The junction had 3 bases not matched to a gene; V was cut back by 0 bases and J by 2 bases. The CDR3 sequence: CASSQEGLANTDTQYF. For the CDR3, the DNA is TGTGCCAGCAGCCAAGAGGGACTAGCAAACACAGATACGCAGTATTTT.